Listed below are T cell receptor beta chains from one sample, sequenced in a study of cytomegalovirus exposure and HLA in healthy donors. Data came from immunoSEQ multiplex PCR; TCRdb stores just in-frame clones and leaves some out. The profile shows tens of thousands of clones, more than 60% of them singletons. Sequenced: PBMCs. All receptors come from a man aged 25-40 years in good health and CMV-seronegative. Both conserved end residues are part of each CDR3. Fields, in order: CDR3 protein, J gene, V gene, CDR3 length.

CASSLGVRTEAFF TRBJ1-1 TRBV7-6 13
CASSPQMNTEAFF TRBJ1-1 TRBV5-1 13
CASSPEGLEKLFF TRBJ1-4 TRBV18 13
CASTAAGASYEQYF TRBJ2-7 TRBV5-1 14
CASGLQLNTEAFF TRBJ1-1 TRBV4-1 13
CASTVSGDGYTF TRBJ1-2 TRBV6-1 12
CASSEVGGASDQPSYEQYF TRBJ2-7 TRBV10-2 19
CASSLISGGLTDTQYF TRBJ2-3 TRBV5-1 16
CASSFPGERAYEQYF TRBJ2-7 TRBV6-6 15
CASSPPGQGSNQPQHF TRBJ1-5 TRBV18 16
CASSPPGQGYEQYF TRBJ2-7 TRBV5-6 14
CASSQTASGGAGTDTQYF TRBJ2-3 TRBV9 18
CASSQATITGELFF TRBJ2-2 TRBV7-8 14
CASRGGPGTGYGNTIYF TRBJ1-3 TRBV2 17
CASSRRDRGYGYTF TRBJ1-2 TRBV4-3 14
CASRAAGLYSYEQYF TRBJ2-7 TRBV6-5 15
CASSIVGRGANLAYEQYF TRBJ2-7 TRBV19 18
CASVRRGVNTEAFF TRBJ1-1 TRBV5-8 14
CASSHTRGGEQFF TRBJ2-1 TRBV5-5 13
CASSQSEAGGETQYF TRBJ2-5 TRBV28 15
CASSFDKIRGYTF TRBJ1-2 TRBV28 13
CASSSLSGTLYEQYF TRBJ2-7 TRBV7-2 15
CASSLTTTSGGSTDTQYF TRBJ2-3 TRBV7-3 18
CASNGQGDYGYTF TRBJ1-2 TRBV19 13